This TCR beta chain was found in a study of T cells expressing NK-cell markers. UMIs accompanied the 5'RACE template switching by which TCR beta cDNA was made. Reprocessing the 5' RACE reads, TCRdb reports a single entry for every CDR3 protein and omits DNA. This sample carries 300,000 to 450,000 distinct CDR3 sequences, with 5.2% going to the ten biggest clones. The CDR3 consists of 13 residues. The germline CDR1 and CDR2 sequences are KGHDR and SFDVKD. This rearrangement joins TRBV24-1 to TRBJ1-1; TCRdb reports TRBD1, a call that lacks DNA to check it against. This receptor was taken from a man aged 18-75 years in good health. The sample consisted of blood T cells: a sorted CD56 or NKG2C T cell subset, CD4+ or CD8+ T cells, or bulk PBMC T cells (not recorded which). CDR3 amino acids: CATRQGMNTEAFF.